These 3 T cell receptor beta chains originate from one sample sequenced in a study of T cell responses to AZD1222 COVID-19 vaccine. Clones were sequenced by immunoSEQ multiplex PCR, and TCRdb holds only the in-frame ones, with some missing. The sample has around 170,000 clones, 80% to 95% seen once; the top ten hold approximately 4.4%. Sequencing was performed on peripheral blood, taken on day 0 of AZD1222 vaccination. These receptors came from an adult in good health.

The chain employs TRBV11-3 and TRBJ2-7, with 7 bases aligning to TRBD1. There are 15 residues in the CDR3. J was trimmed by 3 bases and V by 3 bases; bases with no gene match: 8. The V gene's germline CDR1 is SGHNT and CDR2 YENEEA. CDR3 in amino acids: CASSLDRSSHYEQYF. CDR3 bases: TGTGCCAGCAGCTTGGACAGGTCTTCCCACTACGAGCAGTACTTC.

V and J are TRBV7-2 and TRBJ1-3; D is possibly TRBD1 (6 bases). The CDR3 loop spans 15 amino acids. Germline V CDR1 and CDR2: SGHTA, FQGNSA. V was clipped by 4 bases and J by 2 bases, with 12 bases between them. CDR3 sequence (DNA): TGTGCCAGCAGCTATTCACAGGGTCCTGGAAACACCATATATTTT. Translation gives CASSYSQGPGNTIYF.

The chain combines TRBV19 with TRBJ2-7; TRBD2 matches at 9 bases. This CDR3 has 15 amino acids. The junction had 5 bases not matched to a gene; V was cut back by 5 bases and J by 0 bases. Germline V CDR1 and CDR2: LNHDA, SQIVND (reference sequence). The CDR3 DNA follows: TGTGCCAGTAGTTACCTAGCGGGGAGCTCCTACGAGCAGTACTTC. It specifies CASSYLAGSSYEQYF.